This TCR beta chain was found in a study of shared clonotypes between healthy human individuals. Adult Caucasians living in Nashville, Tennessee made up all of the donors. This CDR3 is 15 amino acids long. Looked up from germline, CDR1 is MNHNY and CDR2 is SVGAGI (reference sequence). V dropped 0 bases and J dropped 6 bases, with 12 bases sitting between them. Measured with immunoSEQ multiplex PCR; TCRdb has only the in-frame clones, and not every one. The data contain some 700,000 clones, 90% of them singletons. The sequenced sample consisted of memory CD8+ T cells from PBMCs. Subset given: CD45RO+ cells pooled with CCR7-negative TemRA cells. The receptor was derived from a man between 18 and 35 years old in good health. Some clones in this sample may be carry-over from other donors' samples. The chain carries TRBV6-6 and TRBJ2-1; D gene unclear. CDR3 DNA sequence: TGTGCCAGCAGTTACTCTTCGGCTTCTCTCAATGAGCAGTTCTTC. Translation gives CASSYSSASLNEQFF.